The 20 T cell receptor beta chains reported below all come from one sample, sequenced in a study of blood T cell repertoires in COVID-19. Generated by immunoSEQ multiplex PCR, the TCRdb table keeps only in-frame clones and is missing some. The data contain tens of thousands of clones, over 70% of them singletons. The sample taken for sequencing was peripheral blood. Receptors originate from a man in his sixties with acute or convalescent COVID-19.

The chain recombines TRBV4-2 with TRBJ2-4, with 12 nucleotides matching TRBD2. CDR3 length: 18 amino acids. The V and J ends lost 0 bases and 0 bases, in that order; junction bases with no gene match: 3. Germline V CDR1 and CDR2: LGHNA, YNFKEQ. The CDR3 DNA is TGTGCCAGCAGCCAAGAGGCTAGCGGGGGGGGAGCCAAAAACATTCAGTACTTC. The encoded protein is CASSQEASGGGAKNIQYF.

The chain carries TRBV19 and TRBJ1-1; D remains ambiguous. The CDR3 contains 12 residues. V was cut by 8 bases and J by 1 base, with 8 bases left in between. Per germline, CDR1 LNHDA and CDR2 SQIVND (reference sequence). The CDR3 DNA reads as TGTGCCAGTGCCGAGCAGAACACTGAAGCTTTCTTT. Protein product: CASAEQNTEAFF. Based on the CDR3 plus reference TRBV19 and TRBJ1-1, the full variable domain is DGGITQSPKYLFRKEGQNVTLSCEQNLNHDAMYWYRQDPGQGLRLIYYSQIVNDFQKGDIAEGYSVSREKKESFPLTVTSAQKNPTAFYLCASAEQNTEAFFGQGTRLTVV.

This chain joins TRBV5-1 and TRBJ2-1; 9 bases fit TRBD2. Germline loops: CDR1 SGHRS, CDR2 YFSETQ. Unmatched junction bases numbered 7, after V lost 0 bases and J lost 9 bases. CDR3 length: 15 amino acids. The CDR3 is CASSLGGLAIGEQFF. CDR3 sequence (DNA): TGCGCCAGCAGCTTGGGAGGACTAGCGATCGGTGAGCAGTTCTTC.

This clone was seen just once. The CDR3 sequence is CASSSQGQEYGYTF. CDR3 sequence (DNA): TGTGCCAGCAGCTCACAGGGGCAGGAATATGGCTACACCTTC. The chain is built from TRBV5-4 and TRBJ1-2, with TRBD1 matching 7 bases. CDR3 size: 14 residues. Losses at the gene ends were 3 bases for V and 5 bases for J; bases not matched to a gene: 7. Per germline, CDR1 SGHNT and CDR2 YYREEE (reference sequence).

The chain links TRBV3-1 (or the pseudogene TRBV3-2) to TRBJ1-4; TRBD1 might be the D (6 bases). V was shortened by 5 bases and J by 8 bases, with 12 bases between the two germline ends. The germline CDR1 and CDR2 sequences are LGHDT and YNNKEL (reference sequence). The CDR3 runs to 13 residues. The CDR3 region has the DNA TGTGCCAGCAGCGGGGGGGCCAGGGAAAAACTGTTTTTT. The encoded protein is CASSGGAREKLFF.

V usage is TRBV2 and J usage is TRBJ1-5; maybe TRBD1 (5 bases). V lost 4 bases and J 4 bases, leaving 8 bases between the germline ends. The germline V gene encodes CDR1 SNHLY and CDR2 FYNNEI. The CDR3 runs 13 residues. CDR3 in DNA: TGTGCCAGCAGTGGACAGATGAATCAGCCCCAGCATTTT. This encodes CASSGQMNQPQHF.

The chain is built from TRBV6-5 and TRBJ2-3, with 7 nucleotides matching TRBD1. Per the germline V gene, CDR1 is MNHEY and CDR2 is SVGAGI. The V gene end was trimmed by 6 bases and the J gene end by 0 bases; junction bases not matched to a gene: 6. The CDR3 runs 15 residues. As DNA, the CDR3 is TGTGCCAGCAGAAGACAGGGACCTAGCACAGATACGCAGTATTTT. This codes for CASRRQGPSTDTQYF.

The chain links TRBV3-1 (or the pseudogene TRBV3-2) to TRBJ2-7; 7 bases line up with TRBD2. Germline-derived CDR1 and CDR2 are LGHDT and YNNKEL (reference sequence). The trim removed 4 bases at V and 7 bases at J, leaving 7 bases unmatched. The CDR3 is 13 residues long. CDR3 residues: CASSPALAAEQYF. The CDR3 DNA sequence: TGTGCCAGCAGCCCGGCCCTAGCGGCTGAGCAGTACTTC.

CDR3 region: CASSLSGTGLLEQYV. Here the CDR3 DNA reads TGTGCCAGCAGCTTATCGGGCACAGGTCTGCTCGAGCAGTACGTC. V and J are TRBV7-2 and TRBJ2-7; possibly TRBD1 for D (5 bases). Germline CDR1 SGHTA, CDR2 FQGNSA. Trimming removed 2 bases from V and 6 bases from J, with 17 bases in between. The CDR3 length is 15 residues.

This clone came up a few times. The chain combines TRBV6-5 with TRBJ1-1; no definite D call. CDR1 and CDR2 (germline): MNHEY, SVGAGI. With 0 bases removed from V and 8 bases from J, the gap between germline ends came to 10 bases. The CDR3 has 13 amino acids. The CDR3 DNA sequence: TGTGCCAGCAGTTACTCAGCAGGCTCCGAAGCTTTCTTT. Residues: CASSYSAGSEAFF.

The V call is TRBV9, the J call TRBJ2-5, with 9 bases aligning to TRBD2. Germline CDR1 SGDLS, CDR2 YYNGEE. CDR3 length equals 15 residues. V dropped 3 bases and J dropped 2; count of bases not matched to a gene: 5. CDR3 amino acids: CASSATSGLQETQYF. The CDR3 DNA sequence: TGTGCCAGCAGCGCGACTAGCGGCCTTCAAGAGACCCAGTACTTC.

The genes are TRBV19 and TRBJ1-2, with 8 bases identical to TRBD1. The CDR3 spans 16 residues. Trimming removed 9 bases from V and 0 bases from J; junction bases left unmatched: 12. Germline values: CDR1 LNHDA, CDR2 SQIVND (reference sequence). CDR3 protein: CASTRQGRSPNYGYTF. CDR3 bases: TGTGCCAGCACTAGACAGGGGAGAAGTCCTAACTATGGCTACACCTTC.

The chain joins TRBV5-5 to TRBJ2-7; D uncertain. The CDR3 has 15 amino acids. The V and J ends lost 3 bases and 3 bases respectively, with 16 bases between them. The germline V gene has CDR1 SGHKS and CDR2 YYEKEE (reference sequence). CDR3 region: CASSSPSLFIYEQYF. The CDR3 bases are TGTGCCAGCAGCTCCCCCTCACTGTTTATCTACGAGCAGTACTTC.

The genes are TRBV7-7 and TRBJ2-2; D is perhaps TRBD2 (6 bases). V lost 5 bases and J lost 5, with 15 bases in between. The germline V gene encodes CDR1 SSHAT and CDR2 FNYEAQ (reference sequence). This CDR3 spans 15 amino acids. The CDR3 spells CASSQTQGGTGELFF. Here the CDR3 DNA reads TGTGCCAGCAGCCAAACTCAGGGAGGAACCGGGGAGCTGTTTTTT.

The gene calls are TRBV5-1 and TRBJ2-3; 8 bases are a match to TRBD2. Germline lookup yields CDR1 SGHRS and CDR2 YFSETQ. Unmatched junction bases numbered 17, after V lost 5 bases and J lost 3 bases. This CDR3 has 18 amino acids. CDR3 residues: CASRPIPGTRVLTDTQYF. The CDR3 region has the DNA TGCGCCAGCAGACCAATCCCCGGGACTAGGGTTTTAACAGATACGCAGTATTTT.

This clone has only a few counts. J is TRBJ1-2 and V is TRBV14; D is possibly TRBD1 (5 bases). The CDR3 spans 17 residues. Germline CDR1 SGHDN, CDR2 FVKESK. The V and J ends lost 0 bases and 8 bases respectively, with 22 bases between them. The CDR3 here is CASSQDLGSARAEGYTF. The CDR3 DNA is TGTGCCAGCAGCCAAGATCTGGGGTCGGCCAGGGCAGAAGGCTACACCTTC.

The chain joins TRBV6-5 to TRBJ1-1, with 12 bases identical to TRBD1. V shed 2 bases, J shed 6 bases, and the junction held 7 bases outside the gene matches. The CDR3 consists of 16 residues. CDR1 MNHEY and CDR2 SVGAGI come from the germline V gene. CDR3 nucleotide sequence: TGTGCCAGCAGTTACGGACCGGGACAGGGGGCCCCTGAAGCTTTCTTT. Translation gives CASSYGPGQGAPEAFF.

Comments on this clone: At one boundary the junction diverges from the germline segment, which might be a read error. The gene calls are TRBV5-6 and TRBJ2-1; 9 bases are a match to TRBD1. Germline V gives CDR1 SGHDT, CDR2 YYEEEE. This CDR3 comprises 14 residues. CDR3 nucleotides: TGTGCCAGCAGCTTGGTTCTTTTAGGGACAGGGTGCGTCTTC. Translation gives CASSLVLLGTGCVF.

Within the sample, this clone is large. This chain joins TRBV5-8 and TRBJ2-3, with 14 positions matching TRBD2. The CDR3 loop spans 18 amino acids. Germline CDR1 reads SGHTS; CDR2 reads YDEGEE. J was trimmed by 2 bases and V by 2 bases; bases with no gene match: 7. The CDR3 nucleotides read TGTGCCAGCAGCTTAGGACTAGCGGGAGGTACTCACACAGATACGCAGTATTTT. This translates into CASSLGLAGGTHTDTQYF.

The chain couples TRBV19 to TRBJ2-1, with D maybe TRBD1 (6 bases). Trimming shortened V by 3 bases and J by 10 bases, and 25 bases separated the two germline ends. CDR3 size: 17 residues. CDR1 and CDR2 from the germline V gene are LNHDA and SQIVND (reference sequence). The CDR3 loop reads CASSIGLTGRWDLEQFF. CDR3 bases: TGTGCCAGTAGTATCGGGTTGACAGGACGGTGGGATTTAGAGCAGTTCTTC.